This is a list of T cell receptor beta chains from one sample in a study of shared clonotypes between healthy human individuals. TCRdb's copy holds only in-frame clones and misses some; the assay was immunoSEQ multiplex PCR. The sample has 950,000 to 1,200,000 clones; about 80% are singletons. Sequencing was performed on memory CD4+ T cells from PBMCs. The receptors come from a man aged 18 to 30 in good health. Some clones in this sample may be carry-over from other donors' samples. The CDR3 runs from the conserved cysteine through the conserved F or W. Each record gives: J gene, V gene, CDR3 protein.

J: TRBJ2-5
V: TRBV7-6
CDR3: CASSLGGSGETQYF

J: TRBJ2-2
V: TRBV5-1
CDR3: CASSDNQVGTGELFF

J: TRBJ2-1
V: TRBV11-2
CDR3: CASRIAGGVREQFF

J: TRBJ2-1
V: TRBV27
CDR3: CASSPPREAGEQFF

J: TRBJ1-3
V: TRBV30
CDR3: CAWATGTGNTIYF

J: TRBJ1-1
V: TRBV5-8
CDR3: CASSPIWAGANTEAFF

J: TRBJ2-5
V: TRBV27
CDR3: CASRERESLLGPRTQYF

J: TRBJ2-7
V: TRBV11-2
CDR3: CASRSIRGGLAGAEQYF

J: TRBJ1-1
V: TRBV5-5
CDR3: CASSLAGLMNTEAFF

J: TRBJ2-7
V: TRBV2
CDR3: CASSVIAQYF

J: TRBJ2-3
V: TRBV4-1
CDR3: CASSNLYGVTDTQYF

J: .
V: TRBV7-9
CDR3: CASSTRTSGSDEQYF

J: TRBJ1-6
V: TRBV25-1
CDR3: CASSEQNSPLHF

J: TRBJ1-4
V: TRBV6-6
CDR3: CASSYTTGGEKLFF

J: TRBJ2-3
V: TRBV7-9
CDR3: CASSFSSGSTDTQYF

J: TRBJ1-2
V: TRBV7-9
CDR3: CASSAGEDRFNGYTF

J: TRBJ2-7
V: TRBV27
CDR3: CASSSPGQNYEQYF

J: TRBJ2-7
V: TRBV5-5
CDR3: CASSLRLGQSYEQYF

J: TRBJ2-3
V: TRBV30
CDR3: CAWSPGGGTDTQYF

J: TRBJ2-3
V: TRBV7-2
CDR3: CASSLARDIDTQYF

J: TRBJ1-5
V: TRBV30
CDR3: CAWSAGGWRNQPQHF

J: TRBJ1-4
V: TRBV18
CDR3: CASSPLDRGQVGEKLFF